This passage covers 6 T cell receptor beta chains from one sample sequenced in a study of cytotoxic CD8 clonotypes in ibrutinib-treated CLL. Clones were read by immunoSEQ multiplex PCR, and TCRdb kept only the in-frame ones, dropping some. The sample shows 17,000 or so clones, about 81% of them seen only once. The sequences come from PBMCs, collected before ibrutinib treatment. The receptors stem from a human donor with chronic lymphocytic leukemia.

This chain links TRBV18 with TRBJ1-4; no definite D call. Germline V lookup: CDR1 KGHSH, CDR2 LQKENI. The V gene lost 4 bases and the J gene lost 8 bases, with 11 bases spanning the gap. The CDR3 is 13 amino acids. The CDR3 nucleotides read TGTGCCAGCTCACGGAATGACGGAGAAAAACTGTTTTTT. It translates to CASSRNDGEKLFF.

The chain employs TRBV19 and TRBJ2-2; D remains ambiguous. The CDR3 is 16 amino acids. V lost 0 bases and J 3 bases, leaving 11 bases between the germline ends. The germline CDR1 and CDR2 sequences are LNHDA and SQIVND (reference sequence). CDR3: CASSIDPGTYTGELFF. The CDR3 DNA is TGTGCCAGTAGTATAGATCCCGGCACATACACCGGGGAGCTGTTTTTT.

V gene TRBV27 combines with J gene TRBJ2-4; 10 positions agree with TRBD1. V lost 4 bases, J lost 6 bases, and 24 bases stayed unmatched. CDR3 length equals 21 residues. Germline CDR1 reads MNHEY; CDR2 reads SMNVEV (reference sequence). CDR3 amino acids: CASSSILSTGTGVRIVNIQYF. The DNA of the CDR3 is TGTGCCAGCAGTTCCATCCTCTCCACCGGGACAGGGGTTAGAATAGTAAACATTCAGTACTTC.

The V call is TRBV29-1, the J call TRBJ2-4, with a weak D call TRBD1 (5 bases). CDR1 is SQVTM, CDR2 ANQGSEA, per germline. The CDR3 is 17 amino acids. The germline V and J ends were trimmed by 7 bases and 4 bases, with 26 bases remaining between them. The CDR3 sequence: CSAPHPPSRQPKNIQYF. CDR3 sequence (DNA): TGCAGCGCTCCCCACCCCCCAAGTAGACAGCCGAAAAACATTCAGTACTTC.

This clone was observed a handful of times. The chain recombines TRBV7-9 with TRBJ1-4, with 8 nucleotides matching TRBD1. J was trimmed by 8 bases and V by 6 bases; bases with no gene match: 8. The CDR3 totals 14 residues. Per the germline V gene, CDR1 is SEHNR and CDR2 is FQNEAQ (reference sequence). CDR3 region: CASSPGTGREKLFF. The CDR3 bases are TGTGCCAGCAGTCCCGGGACAGGACGGGAAAAACTGTTTTTT.

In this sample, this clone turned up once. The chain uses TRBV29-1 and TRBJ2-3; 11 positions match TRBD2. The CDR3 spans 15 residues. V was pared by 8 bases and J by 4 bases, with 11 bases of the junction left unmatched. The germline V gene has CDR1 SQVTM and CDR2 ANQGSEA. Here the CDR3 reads CSLGTSGSIADTQYF. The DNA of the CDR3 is TGCAGCCTAGGTACTAGCGGGAGTATTGCAGATACGCAGTATTTT.